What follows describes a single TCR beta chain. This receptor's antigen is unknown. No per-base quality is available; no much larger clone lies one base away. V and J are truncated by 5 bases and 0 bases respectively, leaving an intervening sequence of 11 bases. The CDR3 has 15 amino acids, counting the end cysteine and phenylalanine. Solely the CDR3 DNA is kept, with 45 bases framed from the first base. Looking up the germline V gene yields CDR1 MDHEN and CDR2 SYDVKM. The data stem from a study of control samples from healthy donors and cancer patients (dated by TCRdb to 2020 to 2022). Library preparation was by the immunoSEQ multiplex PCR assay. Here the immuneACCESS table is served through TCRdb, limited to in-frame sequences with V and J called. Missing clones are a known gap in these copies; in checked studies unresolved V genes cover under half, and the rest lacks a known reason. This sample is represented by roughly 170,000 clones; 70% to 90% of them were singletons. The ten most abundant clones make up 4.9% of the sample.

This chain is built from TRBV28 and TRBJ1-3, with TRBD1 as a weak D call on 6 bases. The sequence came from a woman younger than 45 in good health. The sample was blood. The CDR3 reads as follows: CASSVGGISGNTIYF. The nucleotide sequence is TGTGCCAGCAGTGTAGGGGGGATCTCTGGAAACACCATATATTTT.